This paragraph reports one T cell receptor (beta chain). Its antigen remains unknown. Clones were sequenced by immunoSEQ multiplex PCR, and TCRdb holds only the in-frame ones, with some missing. This table holds approximately 35,000 clones, 60% to 85% found once. The data are from a study of OX40 agonist ivuxolimab in advanced cancers. Study information: Earlier treatment with anti-PD-1, anti-PD-L1 or anti-CTLA-4 was permitted, and roughly 40% had received some.

Broader study findings: Some of the lowest clonal expansion was seen in partial responders at 0.1-3.0 mg/kg.

This clonotype originated in an adult with an advanced solid tumor such as melanoma, head and neck, liver or kidney cancer. This material consisted of CD4+ or CD8+ T cells sorted from blood, taken in a trial of the OX40 agonist ivuxolimab.

The CDR3 DNA sequence: TGTGCCAGCAGCCAACAGGGGTATAGCACAGATACGCAGTATTTT. This gives the protein CASSQQGYSTDTQYF. The chain uses TRBV4-2 and TRBJ2-3; D might be TRBD1 (6 bases). Germline CDR1 reads LGHNA; CDR2 reads YNFKEQ. The CDR3 loop spans 15 amino acids. V was cut by 2 bases and J by 0 bases, with 9 bases left in between.